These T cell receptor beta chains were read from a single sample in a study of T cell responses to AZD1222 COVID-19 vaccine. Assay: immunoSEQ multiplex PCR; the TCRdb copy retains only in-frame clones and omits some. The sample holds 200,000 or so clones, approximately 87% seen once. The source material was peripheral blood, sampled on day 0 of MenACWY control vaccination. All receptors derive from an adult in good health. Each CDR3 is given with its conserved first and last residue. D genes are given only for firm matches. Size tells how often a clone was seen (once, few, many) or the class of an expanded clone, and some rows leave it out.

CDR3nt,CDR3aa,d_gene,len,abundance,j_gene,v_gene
TGTGCCAGCAGTCCTACAAGGGGGGGCACTTATGGCTACACCTTC,CASSPTRGGTYGYTF,NA,15,NA,TRBJ1-2,TRBV27
TGCGCCAGCAGCCAAGATGTAGAATACACAGATACGCAGTATTTT,CASSQDVEYTDTQYF,NA,15,NA,TRBJ2-3,TRBV4-3
TGTGCCAGCAGCGTGACGGGCCTCAAAGAGGGGGAAGCTTTCTTT,CASSVTGLKEGEAFF,NA,15,NA,TRBJ1-1,TRBV9
TGTGCCAGTAGTCAGCGGACGGGGGGTGAAGCTTTCTTT,CASSQRTGGEAFF,NA,13,NA,TRBJ1-1,TRBV19
TGTGCCAGCAGCTCGGGGACAGGGATTAACGAGCAGTACTTC,CASSSGTGINEQYF,TRBD1,14,NA,TRBJ2-7,TRBV7-3
TGTGCCAGCAGTTCGACACTTACCCGGGACAGGCGAAACACCGGGGAGCTGTTTTTT,CASSSTLTRDRRNTGELFF,TRBD1,19,NA,TRBJ2-2,TRBV27
TGTGCCAGCAGCGCGACAGATCTGAGCCCCTCCTACGAGCAGTACTTC,CASSATDLSPSYEQYF,NA,16,NA,TRBJ2-7,TRBV9
TGTGCCATCAGGGCTAGCGGGGGGGCGGACAATGAGCAGTTCTTC,CAIRASGGADNEQFF,TRBD2,15,NA,TRBJ2-1,TRBV10-3
TGTGCCAGTAGTATAGTCCCCTCCTTCAGGGGAGTCACCTACGAGCAGTACTTC,CASSIVPSFRGVTYEQYF,NA,18,few,TRBJ2-7,TRBV19
TGTGCCAGCAGTTATGGGGACAGTAGCTCCTACGAGCAGTACTTC,CASSYGDSSSYEQYF,TRBD1,15,NA,TRBJ2-7,TRBV27
TGTGCCAGCAGCCAAGATACCGACTTGAGCCTCCACTTT,CASSQDTDLSLHF,NA,13,NA,TRBJ1-6,TRBV14
TGTGCCAGCAGTAGCGGACAGGGAGGAGATACGCAGTATTTT,CASSSGQGGDTQYF,TRBD1,14,NA,TRBJ2-3,TRBV6-5
TGCGCCAGCAGCCTATCCCGGACGGGTGGCGAGCAGTTCTTC,CASSLSRTGGEQFF,NA,14,NA,TRBJ2-1,TRBV4-1
TGTGCCAGCAGCTTAGGTGCTGGCGCACCTACTCACAATGAGCAGTTCTTC,CASSLGAGAPTHNEQFF,NA,17,once,TRBJ2-1,TRBV7-6
TGTGCCAGTAGTATAGTGGGACAGGGCCCCCTCCGGATTCAGCCCCAGCATTTT,CASSIVGQGPLRIQPQHF,TRBD1,18,NA,TRBJ1-5,TRBV19